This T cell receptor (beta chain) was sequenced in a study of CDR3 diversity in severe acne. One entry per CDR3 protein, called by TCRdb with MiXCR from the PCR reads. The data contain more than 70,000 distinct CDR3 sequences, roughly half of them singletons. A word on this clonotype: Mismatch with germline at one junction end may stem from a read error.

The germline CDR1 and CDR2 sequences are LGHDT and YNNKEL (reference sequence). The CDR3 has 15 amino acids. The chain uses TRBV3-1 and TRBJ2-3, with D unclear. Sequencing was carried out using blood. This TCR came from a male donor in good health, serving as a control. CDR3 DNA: TGTGCCGGCAGCCAAGTGTCAGGAACCACAGATACGCAGTATTTT. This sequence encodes CAGSQVSGTTDTQYF.